The clone carrying this TCR beta chain was counted ten times or more. The data are from a study of regulatory T cells in long-lasting Graves disease. Regarding time point: persistent/refractory GD, antithyroid drugs over 5 years with positive TRAb. Construction of the TCR library relied on RNA isolated from PBMCs. Both iRepertoire HTBI primers and Arm-PCR of CDR3 regions were used to build the TCR beta libraries. TCRdb passed the multiplex PCR reads through MiXCR, listing each CDR3 protein once. The sample gives about 460,000 distinct CDR3 sequences, roughly 23% of which show up once; around 13% is in the top ten. V dropped 1 base and J dropped 5; count of bases not matched to a gene: 8. The CDR3 totals 15 residues. Germline lookup yields CDR1 LGHNT and CDR2 FRNRAP.

The clonotype comes from a female donor with Graves disease. The V call is TRBV12-5, the J call TRBJ2-7, with 7 bases that match TRBD2. The material sequenced was peripheral blood mononuclear cells (PBMCs), taken when the disease was refractory, from a patient treated with antithyroid drugs. The CDR3 loop reads CASGLAAGFTDEQYF. The CDR3 region has the DNA TGTGCTAGTGGTTTGGCAGCGGGATTCACTGACGAGCAGTACTTC.